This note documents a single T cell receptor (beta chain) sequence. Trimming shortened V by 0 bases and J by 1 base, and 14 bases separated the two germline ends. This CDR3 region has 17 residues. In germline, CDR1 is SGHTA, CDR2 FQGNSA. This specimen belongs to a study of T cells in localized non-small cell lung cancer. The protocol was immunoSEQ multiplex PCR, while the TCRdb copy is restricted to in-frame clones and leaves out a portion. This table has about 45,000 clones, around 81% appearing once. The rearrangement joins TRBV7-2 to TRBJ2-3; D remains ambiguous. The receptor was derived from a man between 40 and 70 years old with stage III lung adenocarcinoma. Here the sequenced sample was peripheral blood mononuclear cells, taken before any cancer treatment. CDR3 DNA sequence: TGTGCCAGCAGCTTAGCCGCAACGGGCGCGGGCACAGATACGCAGTATTTT. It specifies CASSLAATGAGTDTQYF.